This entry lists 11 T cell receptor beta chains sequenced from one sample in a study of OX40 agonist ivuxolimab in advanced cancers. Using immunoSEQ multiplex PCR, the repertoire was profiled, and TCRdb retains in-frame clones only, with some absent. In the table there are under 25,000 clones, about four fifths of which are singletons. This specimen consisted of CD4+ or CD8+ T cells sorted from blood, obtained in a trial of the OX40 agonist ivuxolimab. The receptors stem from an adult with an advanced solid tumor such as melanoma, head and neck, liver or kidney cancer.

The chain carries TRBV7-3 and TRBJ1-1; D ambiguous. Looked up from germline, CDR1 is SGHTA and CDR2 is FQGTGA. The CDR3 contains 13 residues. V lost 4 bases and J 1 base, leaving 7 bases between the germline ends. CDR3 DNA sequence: TGTGCCAGCAGCTGGGCACGGAACACTGAAGCTTTCTTT. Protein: CASSWARNTEAFF.

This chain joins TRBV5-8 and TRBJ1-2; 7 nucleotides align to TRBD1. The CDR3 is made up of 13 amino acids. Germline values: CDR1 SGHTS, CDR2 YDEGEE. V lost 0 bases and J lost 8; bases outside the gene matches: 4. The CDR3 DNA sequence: TGTGCCAGCAGCTTGGGACAGGGTTGGGGCTACACCTTC. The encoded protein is CASSLGQGWGYTF.

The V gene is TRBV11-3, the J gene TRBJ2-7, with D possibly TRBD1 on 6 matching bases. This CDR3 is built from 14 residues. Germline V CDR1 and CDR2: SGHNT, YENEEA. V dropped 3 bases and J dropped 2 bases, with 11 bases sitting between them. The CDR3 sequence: CASSFLQGPYEQYF. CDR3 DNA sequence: TGTGCCAGCAGCTTCTTACAGGGCCCCTACGAGCAGTACTTC.

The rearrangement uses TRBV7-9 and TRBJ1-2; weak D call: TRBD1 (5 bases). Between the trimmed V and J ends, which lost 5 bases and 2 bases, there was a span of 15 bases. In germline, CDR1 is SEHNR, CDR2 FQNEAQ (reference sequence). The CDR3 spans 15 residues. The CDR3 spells CASSIGPGPNYGYTF. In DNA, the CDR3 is TGTGCCAGCAGCATAGGTCCGGGGCCGAACTATGGCTACACCTTC.

For the CDR3, the DNA is TGCGCCAGCAGCTTGCGGGGGCCCGTCTATGGCTACACCTTC. This sequence encodes CASSLRGPVYGYTF. J is TRBJ1-2 and V is TRBV5-1, with a weak D call TRBD1 (6 bases). This CDR3 has 14 amino acids. Trimming shortened V by 1 base and J by 4 bases, and 11 bases separated the two germline ends. Germline CDR1 and CDR2: SGHRS and YFSETQ.

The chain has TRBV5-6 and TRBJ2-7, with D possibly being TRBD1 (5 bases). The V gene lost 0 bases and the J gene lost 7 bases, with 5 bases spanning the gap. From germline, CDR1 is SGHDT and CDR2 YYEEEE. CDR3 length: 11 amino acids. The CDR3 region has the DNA TGTGCCAGCAGCTTGGGGACAGAGCAGTACTTC. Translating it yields CASSLGTEQYF. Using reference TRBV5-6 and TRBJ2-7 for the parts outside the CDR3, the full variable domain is DAGVTQSPTHLIKTRGQQVTLRCSPKSGHDTVSWYQQALGQGPQFIFQYYEEEERQRGNFPDRFSGHQFPNYSSELNVNALLLGDSALYLCASSLGTEQYFGPGTRLTVT.

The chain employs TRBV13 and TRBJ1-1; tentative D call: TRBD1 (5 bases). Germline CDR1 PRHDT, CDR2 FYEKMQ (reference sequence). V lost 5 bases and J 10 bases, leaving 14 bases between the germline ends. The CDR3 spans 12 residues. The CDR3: CASSPGAGGAFF. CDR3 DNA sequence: TGTGCCAGCAGCCCCGGGGCCGGAGGAGCTTTCTTT.

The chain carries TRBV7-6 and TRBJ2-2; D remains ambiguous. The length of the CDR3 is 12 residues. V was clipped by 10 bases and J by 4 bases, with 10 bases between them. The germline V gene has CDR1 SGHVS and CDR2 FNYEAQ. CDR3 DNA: TGTGCCACCGGAGTAAGCACCGGGGAGCTGTTTTTT. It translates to CATGVSTGELFF.

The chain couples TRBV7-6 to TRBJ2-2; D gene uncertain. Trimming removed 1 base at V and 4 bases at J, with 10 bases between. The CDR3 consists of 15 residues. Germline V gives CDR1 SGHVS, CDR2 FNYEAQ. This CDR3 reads CASSLGQATTGELFF. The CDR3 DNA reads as TGTGCCAGCAGCTTAGGCCAGGCGACCACCGGGGAGCTGTTTTTT.

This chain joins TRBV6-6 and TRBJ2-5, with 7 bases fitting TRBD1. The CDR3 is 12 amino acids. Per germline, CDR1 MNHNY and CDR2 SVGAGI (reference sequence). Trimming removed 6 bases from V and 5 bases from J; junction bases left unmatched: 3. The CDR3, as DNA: TGTGCCAGCAGCCAACAGGGGGAGACCCAGTACTTC. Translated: CASSQQGETQYF.

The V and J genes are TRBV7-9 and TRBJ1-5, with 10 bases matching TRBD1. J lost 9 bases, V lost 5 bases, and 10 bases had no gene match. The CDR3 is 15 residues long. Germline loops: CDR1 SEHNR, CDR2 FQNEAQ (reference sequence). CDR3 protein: CASSPTGGSYRPQHF. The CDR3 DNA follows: TGTGCCAGCAGCCCGACAGGGGGCTCTTACCGGCCCCAGCATTTT.